This TCR beta chain was captured in a study of T-cell reconstitution after alpha-beta-depleted transplantation in children. The library targeted TCRbeta and was prepared with unique molecular identifiers. TCRdb passed the PCR reads through MiXCR, listing each CDR3 protein once. The repertoire holds a few hundred thousand distinct CDR3 sequences, with around a tenth as singletons. Germline loops: CDR1 SGHAT, CDR2 FQNNGV. V was pared by 5 bases and J by 5 bases, with 13 bases of the junction left unmatched. This CDR3 has 18 amino acids. The chain links TRBV11-2 to TRBJ2-3, with 13 bases identical to TRBD2. The sequence was obtained from a human donor who donated a stem cell graft to a child with acute lymphoblastic leukemia. The sequencing here drew on PBMCs from the stem cell graft donor, taken from the stem cell graft. CDR3 coding DNA: TGTGCCAGCAGCCTCCGGACTAGCGGGAGACTTCGGGTAGATACGCAGTATTTT. This translates into CASSLRTSGRLRVDTQYF.